This T cell receptor (beta chain) emerged from a study of PD-L1 blockade in urothelial cancer. About the research overall: Intravenous atezolizumab, 1,200 mg every 3 weeks, was begun by patients around 2014.

Documented time point: pretreatment peripheral blood. Patients yielded 1 to 8 samples each, pretreatment and on-treatment. Synthetic templates analogous to TCR were spiked into all PCRs individually. Repertoires were generated with immunoSEQ multiplex PCR, while TCRdb's copy carries only in-frame clones and drops some. The sample gives approximately 50,000 clones, about 86% of which show up once; more than 3% is in the top ten. The CDR3 covers 11 residues. Germline V gene sequence: CDR1 ENHRY, CDR2 SYGVKD. The V end was cut by 3 bases, the J end by 10 bases, with 7 bases between. The TCR originated in an older man with urothelial cancer. Sequenced here: PBMCs, sampled around atezolizumab (anti-PD-L1) treatment. The chain employs TRBV10-3 and TRBJ2-1; possibly TRBD1 for D (5 bases). DNA for the CDR3: TGTGCCATCAGTGAAAGACAGGAGCAGTTCTTC. Protein sequence: CAISERQEQFF.